These 8 T cell receptor beta chains originate from one sample sequenced in a study of T cell repertoires in cytomegalovirus infection. Each CDR3 protein is one row after TCRdb ran MiXCR on the reads. The table lists 310,000 or so distinct CDR3 sequences, 15% to 20% of them singletons, with more than 10% in the top ten. Specimen: PBMCs. These TCRs come from a human donor in good health (CMV status not recorded). Some clones in this sample may be carry-over from other donors' samples.

The J gene is TRBJ1-1, the V gene TRBV27; perhaps TRBD1 as D (6 bases). Trimming took 4 bases from V and 4 from J, leaving 25 bases between them. Germline assignment: CDR1 MNHEY and CDR2 SMNVEV (reference sequence). CDR3 length equals 18 residues. The CDR3 sequence is CASSSLITGKLRGTEAFF. CDR3 DNA sequence: TGTGCCAGCAGTTCCCTGATAACAGGGAAGTTGAGAGGCACTGAAGCTTTCTTT.

This chain links TRBV7-9 with TRBJ2-2; weak D call: TRBD1 (6 bases). Trimming pared 5 bases from V and 1 base from J, leaving 20 bases between. This CDR3 is built from 18 residues. Germline values: CDR1 SEHNR, CDR2 FQNEAQ (reference sequence). CDR3 sequence (DNA): TGTGCCAGCAGCCCGCCATTCAGGGGAATACGGAACACCGGGGAGCTGTTTTTT. This encodes CASSPPFRGIRNTGELFF. The full variable domain, with the rest looked up from reference TRBV7-9 and TRBJ2-2, is DTGVSQNPRHKITKRGQNVTFRCDPISEHNRLYWYRQTLGQGPEFLTYFQNEAQLEKSRLLSDRFSAERPKGSFSTLEIQRTEQGDSAMYLCASSPPFRGIRNTGELFFGEGSRLTVL.

This clonotype has at least ten counts. This chain links TRBV7-8 with TRBJ2-1, with 9 bases matching TRBD1. This CDR3 is built from 20 residues. V dropped 3 bases and J dropped 2; count of bases not matched to a gene: 17. Germline assignment: CDR1 SGHVS and CDR2 FQNEAQ. The CDR3 protein is CASSLSGTGYLLGPYNEQFF. In DNA, the CDR3 is TGTGCCAGCAGCTTGTCCGGGACAGGGTACTTGTTGGGCCCCTACAATGAGCAGTTCTTC. Variable domain in full (rest from reference TRBV7-8 and TRBJ2-1): GAGVSQSPRYKVAKRGQDVALRCDPISGHVSLFWYQQALGQGPEFLTYFQNEAQLDKSGLPSDRFFAERPEGSVSTLKIQRTQQEDSAVYLCASSLSGTGYLLGPYNEQFFGPGTRLTVL.

The gene calls are TRBV10-3 and TRBJ1-4; 8 nucleotides match TRBD1. The CDR3 contains 15 residues. Germline CDR1 ENHRY, CDR2 SYGVKD. With 3 bases clipped from V and 6 bases from J, the junction kept 6 bases outside the gene matches. In DNA form, the CDR3 reads TGTGCCATCAGTGACGCAGGGGGCGTTGATGAAAAACTGTTTTTT. This sequence encodes CAISDAGGVDEKLFF.

This clonotype was counted many times. The chain has TRBV7-2 and TRBJ1-1; no firm D call. The V gene lost 5 bases and the J gene lost 1 base, with 11 bases spanning the gap. The CDR3 contains 14 residues. From germline, CDR1 is SGHTA and CDR2 FQGNSA. As DNA, the CDR3 is TGTGCCAGCAGCCCCTTTGGAGCGAACACTGAAGCTTTCTTT. Residues: CASSPFGANTEAFF. Looking up the rest from reference TRBV7-2 and TRBJ1-1 gives the full variable domain: GAGVSQSPSNKVTEKGKDVELRCDPISGHTALYWYRQSLGQGLEFLIYFQGNSAPDKSGLPSDRFSAERTGGSVSTLTIQRTQQEDSAVYLCASSPFGANTEAFFGQGTRLTVV.

The chain combines TRBV20-1 with TRBJ1-4, with 7 bases identical to TRBD1. CDR3 size: 13 residues. Losses at the gene ends were 0 bases for V and 8 bases for J; bases not matched to a gene: 3. Germline V gene lookup returns CDR1 DFQATT and CDR2 SNEGSKA (reference sequence). The CDR3 sequence is CSARDRGKEKLFF. CDR3 coding DNA: TGCAGTGCTAGAGACAGGGGGAAGGAAAAACTGTTTTTT.

The chain couples TRBV29-1 to TRBJ2-7, with 7 bases matching TRBD1. Germline loops: CDR1 SQVTM, CDR2 ANQGSEA. The J segment lost 3 bases and the V segment lost 6 bases, leaving 5 bases of the junction unmatched. The CDR3 loop spans 12 amino acids. CDR3 amino acids: CSVGRDSYEQYF. CDR3 sequence (DNA): TGCAGCGTCGGCCGGGACAGCTACGAGCAGTACTTC.

There are many counts of this clonotype. The CDR3 protein is CAISESLQALQETQYF. The DNA for the CDR3 is TGTGCCATCAGTGAGTCCCTACAGGCGTTACAAGAGACCCAGTACTTC. The rearrangement joins TRBV10-3 to TRBJ2-5; D is perhaps TRBD1 (5 bases). The germline CDR1 and CDR2 sequences are ENHRY and SYGVKD. V was pared by 0 bases and J by 2 bases, with 13 bases between. CDR3 length equals 16 residues.